Each of the 12 T cell receptor beta chains below was sequenced from the same sample in a study of T cell repertoires in cytomegalovirus infection. TCRdb called the reads again in MiXCR, with one record for every CDR3 protein. The sample holds fewer than 550,000 distinct CDR3 sequences, more than 15% seen once. Specimen: CD8+ T cells from PBMCs. The receptor source for this set is a human donor in good health (CMV status not recorded). Some clones in this sample may be carry-over from other donors' samples.

The chain links TRBV28 to TRBJ1-3; D not resolved. V was pared by 4 bases and J by 0 bases, with 19 bases between. Germline CDR1 is MDHEN and CDR2 is SYDVKM. This CDR3 is 18 amino acids long. CDR3 sequence reads: CASSYHRVNAFSGNTIYF. Here the CDR3 DNA reads TGTGCCAGCAGTTATCACAGAGTTAATGCTTTCTCTGGAAACACCATATATTTT.

This clonotype showed up just a few times. V usage is TRBV27 and J usage is TRBJ1-2; D unresolved. Germline assignment: CDR1 MNHEY and CDR2 SMNVEV (reference sequence). This CDR3 region has 13 residues. Trimming stripped 2 bases from V and 4 bases from J, with 8 bases between. CDR3 coding DNA: TGTGCCAGCAGTTTAAAGCCCCCCTATGGCTACACCTTC. This encodes CASSLKPPYGYTF.

This clonotype was recorded many times. This chain connects TRBV28 to TRBJ2-1, with 9 bases fitting TRBD1. V was pared by 8 bases and J by 5 bases, with 10 bases of the junction left unmatched. This CDR3 has 15 amino acids. Germline V CDR1 and CDR2: MDHEN, SYDVKM. CDR3 loop: CASGPDRGSHNEQFF. CDR3 DNA: TGTGCCAGCGGACCCGACAGGGGGTCCCACAATGAGCAGTTCTTC. Based on the CDR3 plus reference TRBV28 and TRBJ2-1, the full variable domain is DVKVTQSSRYLVKRTGEKVFLECVQDMDHENMFWYRQDPGLGLRLIYFSYDVKMKEKGDIPEGYSVSREKKERFSLILESASTNQTSMYLCASGPDRGSHNEQFFGPGTRLTVL.

V gene TRBV24-1 combines with J gene TRBJ2-2; 11 nucleotides line up with TRBD2. Trimming cost V 10 bases and J 5 bases; bases outside gene matches: 2. CDR3 length: 13 amino acids. Germline V gene lookup returns CDR1 KGHDR and CDR2 SFDVKD. This CDR3 is CATGTSGTGELFF. CDR3 bases: TGTGCCACAGGGACTAGCGGTACCGGGGAGCTGTTTTTT.

This clonotype came up many times. The chain employs TRBV11-2 and TRBJ2-3; 9 nucleotides match TRBD1. Germline loops: CDR1 SGHAT, CDR2 FQNNGV. This CDR3 is built from 16 residues. After removal of 5 bases from V and 9 bases from J, the junction contained 15 bases not matched to a gene. CDR3: CASSIVLPGQGPTQYF. DNA for the CDR3: TGTGCCAGCAGCATAGTTTTACCGGGACAGGGCCCGACGCAGTATTTT.

This clonotype was seen at least ten times. The chain links TRBV7-2 to TRBJ2-7, with D possibly being TRBD1 (7 bases). The CDR3 totals 15 residues. The V gene's germline CDR1 is SGHTA and CDR2 FQGNSA. V lost 5 bases and J lost 3, with 17 bases in between. CDR3 in amino acids: CASSGYPQGGYEQYF. Written as DNA, the CDR3 is TGTGCCAGCAGCGGTTACCCGCAGGGGGGCTACGAGCAGTACTTC.

CDR3 sequence reads: CASSDLSGRETQYF. The CDR3 DNA reads TGTGCCAGCAGCGACCTAAGCGGGCGAGAGACCCAGTACTTC. The genes are TRBV13 and TRBJ2-5, with a possible D match to TRBD2 (6 bases). The germline V gene encodes CDR1 PRHDT and CDR2 FYEKMQ (reference sequence). The CDR3 length is 14 residues. The V gene lost 5 bases and the J gene lost 4 bases, with 14 bases spanning the gap.

This clonotype was seen a handful of times. The rearrangement joins TRBV12-3 or TRBV12-4 to TRBJ2-2; no clear D gene. Trimming took off 6 bases at V and 4 bases at J, with 18 bases between the two ends. There are 16 residues in the CDR3. The CDR3 protein is CASRSDSTPSTGELFF. For the CDR3, the DNA is TGTGCCAGCAGATCGGATAGCACCCCGAGCACCGGGGAGCTGTTTTTT.

The V call is TRBV29-1, the J call TRBJ2-1; D is unclear. The CDR3 is made up of 12 amino acids. V lost 3 bases to trimming and J lost 6 bases, with 9 bases between them. The germline gives CDR1 SQVTM, CDR2 ANQGSEA. In DNA form, the CDR3 reads TGCAGCGTTGAGATAACGTGCAATGAGCAGTTCTTC. Its protein product is CSVEITCNEQFF.

Details on this clonotype: Its ends do not fully match the called genes, so a read error is possible. V gene TRBV4-1 combines with J gene TRBJ2-7; 14 nucleotides match TRBD2. Germline V gene lookup returns CDR1 MGHRA and CDR2 YSYEKL. The length of the CDR3 is 19 residues. The CDR3 sequence is CASSQRRLAGGPRDDEQYF. For the CDR3, the DNA is TGTGCCAGCAGCCAACGGAGACTAGCGGGAGGGCCTAGGGACGACGAGCAGTACTTC.

This clonotype occurred a few times. The V and J genes are TRBV12-3 or TRBV12-4 and TRBJ2-1, with unresolved D. The length of the CDR3 is 12 residues. V was cut by 8 bases and J by 3 bases, with 8 bases left in between. CDR3 sequence: CASLDDYNEQFF. CDR3 nucleotide sequence: TGTGCCAGCCTGGACGACTACAATGAGCAGTTCTTC.

This clonotype was seen just once. In this CDR3 the conserved last residue, phenylalanine or tryptophan, is missing, so a read error is likely. For the CDR3, the DNA is TGTGCCAGCAGCCGCACAGGGAGCAATGAGCAGTTCTTA. The encoded protein is CASSRTGSNEQFL. The chain links TRBV5-6 to TRBJ2-1, with D possibly TRBD1 on 6 matching bases. The CDR3 spans 13 residues. The V end lost 4 bases, the J end lost 6 bases, and 11 bases lay between the germline ends. CDR1 SGHDT and CDR2 YYEEEE come from the germline V gene.